Listed below are T cell receptor beta chains from one sample, sequenced in a study of blood T cell repertoires in COVID-19. TCRdb's copy holds only in-frame clones and misses some; the assay was immunoSEQ multiplex PCR. Of over 250,000 clones in the sample, roughly 90% are singletons; the top ten hold around 2.5%. Input material: PBMCs or T cells enriched from blood (not recorded which). The receptors come from a man in his 60s who had recovered from COVID-19. CDR3s include the opening cysteine and the closing phenylalanine or tryptophan. D genes are given only for firm matches. Not every row has a clone size; where given, it reads once, few, many or a size class.

TRBJ2-3,NA,TRBV6-4,TRBD2,CASSQTSGSTDTQYF,TGTGCCAGCAGTCAAACTAGCGGGAGTACAGATACGCAGTATTTT
TRBJ2-2,NA,TRBV29-1,TRBD1,CSVVGGGQGAAGELFF,TGCAGCGTTGTCGGAGGGGGACAGGGGGCAGCCGGGGAGCTGTTTTTT
TRBJ1-1,NA,TRBV6-5,NA,CASSYGGQNTEAFF,TGTGCCAGCAGTTACGGCGGACAGAACACTGAAGCTTTCTTT
TRBJ1-2,NA,TRBV12-3/TRBV12-4,NA,CASSLNQGMGYTF,TGTGCCAGCAGTTTAAATCAGGGGATGGGCTACACCTTC
TRBJ2-7,NA,TRBV25-1,NA,CASGLGSIDEQYF,TGTGCCAGCGGTTTGGGGAGTATCGACGAGCAGTACTTC
TRBJ1-5,once,TRBV2,NA,CASEQGNNQPQHF,TGTGCCAGCGAGCAGGGCAACAATCAGCCCCAGCATTTT
TRBJ2-1,NA,TRBV4-1,NA,CASRPTSSPYNEQFF,TGCGCCAGCAGACCCACTAGCTCCCCCTACAATGAGCAGTTCTTC
TRBJ1-3,NA,TRBV5-1,TRBD1,CASSVGQGALGNTIYF,TGCGCCAGCAGCGTCGGACAGGGGGCACTTGGAAACACCATATATTTT
TRBJ2-2,NA,TRBV7-9,NA,CASSTGTRNTGELFF,TGTGCCAGCAGCACCGGGACAAGAAACACCGGGGAGCTGTTTTTT
TRBJ1-1,few,TRBV10-3,TRBD1,CAISGTDNPNTEAFF,TGTGCCATCAGCGGGACAGATAACCCGAACACTGAAGCTTTCTTT